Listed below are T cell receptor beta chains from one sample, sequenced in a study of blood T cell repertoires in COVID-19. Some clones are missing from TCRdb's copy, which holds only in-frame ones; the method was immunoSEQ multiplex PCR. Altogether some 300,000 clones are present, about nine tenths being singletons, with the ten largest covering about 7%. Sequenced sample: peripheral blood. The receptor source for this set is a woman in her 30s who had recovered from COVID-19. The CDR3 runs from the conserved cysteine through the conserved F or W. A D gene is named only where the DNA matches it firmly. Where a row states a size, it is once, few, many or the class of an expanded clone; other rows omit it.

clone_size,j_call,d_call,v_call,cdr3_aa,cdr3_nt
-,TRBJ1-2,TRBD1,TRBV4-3,CASSQEPTGGGYTF,TGCGCCAGCAGCCAAGAGCCGACAGGGGGAGGCTACACCTTC
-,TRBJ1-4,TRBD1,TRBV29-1,CSVTIQGAIEKLFF,TGCAGCGTTACTATTCAGGGGGCAATTGAAAAACTGTTTTTT
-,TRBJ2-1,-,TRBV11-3,CASSFRGAVNNEQFF,TGTGCCAGCAGCTTCCGGGGGGCGGTCAACAATGAGCAGTTCTTC
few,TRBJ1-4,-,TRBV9,CASSVDTGIREKLFF,TGTGCCAGCAGCGTAGATACAGGGATTCGGGAAAAACTGTTTTTT
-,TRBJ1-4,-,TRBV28,CASSSQASNEKLFF,TGTGCCAGCAGTTCGCAGGCGAGTAATGAAAAACTGTTTTTT
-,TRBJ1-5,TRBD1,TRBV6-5,CASSQDRGPNQPQHF,TGTGCCAGCAGCCAAGACAGGGGACCGAATCAGCCCCAGCATTTT
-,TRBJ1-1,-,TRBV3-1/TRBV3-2,CATTWGGGTEAFF,TGTGCCACGACGTGGGGGGGAGGAACTGAAGCTTTCTTT
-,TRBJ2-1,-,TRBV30,CAWSGDSLGDEQFF,TGTGCCTGGAGTGGAGATTCCCTAGGGGATGAGCAGTTCTTC
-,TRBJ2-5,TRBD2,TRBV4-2,CASSLRTSGATGETQYF,TGTGCCAGCAGCCTCCGGACTAGCGGGGCAACAGGAGAGACCCAGTACTTC
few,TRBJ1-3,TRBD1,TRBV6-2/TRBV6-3,CASSPQSGQRRNTIYF,TGTGCCAGCAGTCCACAATCGGGACAGCGGAGAAACACCATATATTTT
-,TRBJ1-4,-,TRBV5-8,CASSPRLNPTNEKLFF,TGTGCCAGCAGCCCCCGTCTAAATCCCACTAATGAAAAACTGTTTTTT
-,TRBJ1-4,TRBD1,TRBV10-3,CAISPDREEKLFF,TGTGCCATCAGCCCGGACAGGGAAGAAAAACTGTTTTTT
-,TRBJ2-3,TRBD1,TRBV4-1,CASSQGVGQGASTDTQYF,TGCGCCAGCAGCCAAGGAGTTGGGCAGGGGGCGAGCACAGATACGCAGTATTTT
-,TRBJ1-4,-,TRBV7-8,CASSSRGAGNEKLFF,TGTGCCAGCAGCTCTCGGGGGGCAGGGAATGAAAAACTGTTTTTT
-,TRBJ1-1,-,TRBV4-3,CASSQDPRVRTEAFF,TGCGCCAGCAGCCAAGATCCCAGGGTGAGGACTGAAGCTTTCTTT
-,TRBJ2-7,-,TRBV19,CASSKGTGEQYF,TGTGCCAGTAGTAAGGGAACGGGGGAGCAGTACTTC
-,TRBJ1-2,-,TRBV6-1,CASSEARGSSGYTF,TGTGCCAGCAGTGAAGCCAGGGGATCAAGCGGCTACACCTTC
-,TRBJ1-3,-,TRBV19,CASSDSPSGNTIYF,TGTGCCAGTAGCGACTCACCCTCTGGAAACACCATATATTTT
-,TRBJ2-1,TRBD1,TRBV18,CASSAGTGDHEQFF,TGTGCCAGCTCGGCCGGGACAGGGGATCATGAGCAGTTCTTC
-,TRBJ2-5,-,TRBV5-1,CASSPEKYQETQYF,TGCGCCAGCAGCCCGGAGAAGTACCAAGAGACCCAGTACTTC
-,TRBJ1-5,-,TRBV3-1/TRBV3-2,CASRPGFSQGPQHF,TGTGCCAGCAGGCCCGGATTCTCGCAGGGGCCCCAGCATTTT
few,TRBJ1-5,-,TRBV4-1,CASSQSRVNQPQHF,TGCGCCAGCAGCCAGAGCAGGGTTAATCAGCCCCAGCATTTT
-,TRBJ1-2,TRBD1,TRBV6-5,CASTITGVANYGYTF,TGTGCCAGCACTATCACAGGGGTAGCTAACTATGGCTACACCTTC
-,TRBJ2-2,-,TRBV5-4,CASSSTTGNTGELFF,TGTGCCAGCAGCTCGACCACGGGAAACACCGGGGAGCTGTTTTTT
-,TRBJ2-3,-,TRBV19,CASQTVGATDTQYF,TGTGCCAGCCAGACGGTGGGAGCCACAGATACGCAGTATTTT
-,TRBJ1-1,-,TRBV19,CASSIGTQNTEAFF,TGTGCCAGTAGTATCGGGACTCAGAACACTGAAGCTTTCTTT
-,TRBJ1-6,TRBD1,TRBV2,CASSDWTGNSPLHF,TGTGCCAGCAGTGATTGGACAGGGAATTCACCCCTCCACTTT
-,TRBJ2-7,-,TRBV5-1,CASSQTHYEQYF,TGCGCCAGCAGCCAGACACACTACGAGCAGTACTTC
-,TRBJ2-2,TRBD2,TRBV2,CASSATSGNTGELFF,TGTGCCAGCAGTGCGACTAGCGGGAACACCGGGGAGCTGTTTTTT
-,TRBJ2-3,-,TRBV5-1,CASSTSKSRSTDTQYF,TGCGCCAGCAGCACCTCGAAATCGAGGTCCACAGATACGCAGTATTTT
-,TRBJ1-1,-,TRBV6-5,CASSWGLNTEAFF,TGTGCCAGCAGTTGGGGCCTGAACACTGAAGCTTTCTTT
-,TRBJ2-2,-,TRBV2,CAYRAVNTGELFF,TGTGCCTATCGTGCGGTCAACACCGGGGAGCTGTTTTTT
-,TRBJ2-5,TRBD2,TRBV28,CASSLGTSGKETQYF,TGTGCCAGCAGTTTGGGGACTAGCGGTAAAGAGACCCAGTACTTC
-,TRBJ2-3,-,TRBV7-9,CASSPQGGGTDTQYF,TGTGCCAGCAGCCCCCAGGGCGGGGGCACAGATACGCAGTATTTT
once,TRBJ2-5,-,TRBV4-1,CASSQDTQEETQYF,TGCGCCAGCAGCCAAGATACACAGGAAGAGACCCAGTACTTC
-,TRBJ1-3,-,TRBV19,CASSFFHPESSGNTIYF,TGTGCCAGTAGTTTTTTCCACCCTGAGAGCTCTGGAAACACCATATATTTT
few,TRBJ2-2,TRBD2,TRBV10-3,CAISEAGGGPGTGELFF,TGTGCCATCAGTGAGGCTGGCGGGGGGCCGGGGACCGGGGAGCTGTTTTTT
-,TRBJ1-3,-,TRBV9,CASSSQGDTIYF,TGTGCCAGCAGCTCGCAGGGTGACACCATATATTTT
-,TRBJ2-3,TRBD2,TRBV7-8,CASSFLAGVSDTQYF,TGTGCCAGCAGCTTTCTAGCGGGGGTATCAGATACGCAGTATTTT
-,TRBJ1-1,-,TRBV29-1,CSARWEGDTEAFF,TGCAGCGCTAGATGGGAGGGGGACACTGAAGCTTTCTTT